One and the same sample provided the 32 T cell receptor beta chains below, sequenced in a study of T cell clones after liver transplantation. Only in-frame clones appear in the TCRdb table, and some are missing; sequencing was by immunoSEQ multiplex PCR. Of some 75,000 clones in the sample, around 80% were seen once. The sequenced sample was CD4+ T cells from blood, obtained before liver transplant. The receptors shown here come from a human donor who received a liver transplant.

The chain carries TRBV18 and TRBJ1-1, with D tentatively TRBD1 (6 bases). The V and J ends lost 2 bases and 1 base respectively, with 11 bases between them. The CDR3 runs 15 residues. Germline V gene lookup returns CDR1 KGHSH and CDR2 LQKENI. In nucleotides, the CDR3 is TGTGCCAGCTCACCAGGTACAGGGCCGAACACTGAAGCTTTCTTT. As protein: CASSPGTGPNTEAFF. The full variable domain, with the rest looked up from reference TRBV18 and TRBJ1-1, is NAGVMQNPRHLVRRRGQEARLRCSPMKGHSHVYWYRQLPEEGLKFMVYLQKENIIDESGMPKERFSAEFPKEGPSILRIQQVVRGDSAAYFCASSPGTGPNTEAFFGQGTRLTVV.

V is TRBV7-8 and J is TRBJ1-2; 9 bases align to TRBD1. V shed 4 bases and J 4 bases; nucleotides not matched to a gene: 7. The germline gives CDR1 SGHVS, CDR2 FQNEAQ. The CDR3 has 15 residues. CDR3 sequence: CASSSQGALSYGYTF. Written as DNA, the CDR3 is TGTGCCAGCAGCTCACAGGGGGCGCTTAGCTATGGCTACACCTTC.

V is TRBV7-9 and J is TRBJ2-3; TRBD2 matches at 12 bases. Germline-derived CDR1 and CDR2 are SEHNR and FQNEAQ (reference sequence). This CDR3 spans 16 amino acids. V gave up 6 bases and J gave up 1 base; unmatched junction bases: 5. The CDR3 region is CASSSLAGGGTDTQYF. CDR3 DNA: TGTGCCAGCAGTTCTCTAGCGGGAGGGGGCACAGATACGCAGTATTTT.

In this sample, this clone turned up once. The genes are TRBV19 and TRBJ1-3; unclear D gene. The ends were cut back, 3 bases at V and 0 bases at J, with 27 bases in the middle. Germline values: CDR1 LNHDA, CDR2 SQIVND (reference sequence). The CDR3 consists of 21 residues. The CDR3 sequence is CASSIRPTPTSWAISGNTIYF. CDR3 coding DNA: TGTGCCAGTAGTATCCGACCGACACCCACCTCTTGGGCAATCTCTGGAAACACCATATATTTT. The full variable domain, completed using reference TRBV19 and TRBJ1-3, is DGGITQSPKYLFRKEGQNVTLSCEQNLNHDAMYWYRQDPGQGLRLIYYSQIVNDFQKGDIAEGYSVSREKKESFPLTVTSAQKNPTAFYLCASSIRPTPTSWAISGNTIYFGEGSWLTVV.

CDR3 sequence: CASLGGSYNEQFF. The CDR3 region has the DNA TGTGCCAGCTTGGGAGGGTCCTACAATGAGCAGTTCTTC. This rearrangement joins TRBV6-5 to TRBJ2-1, with 7 bases lining up with TRBD2. CDR1 is MNHEY, CDR2 SVGAGI, per germline. The CDR3 runs 13 residues. J was trimmed by 1 base and V by 8 bases; bases with no gene match: 2.

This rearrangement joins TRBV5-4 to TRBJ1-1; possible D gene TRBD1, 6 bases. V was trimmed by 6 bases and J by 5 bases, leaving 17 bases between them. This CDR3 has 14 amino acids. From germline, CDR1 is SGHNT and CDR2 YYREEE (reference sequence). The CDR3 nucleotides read TGTGCCAGCACCTCTGGAGGGGGTTTGACTGAAGCTTTCTTT. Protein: CASTSGGGLTEAFF.

The CDR3 spells CASSVGPINYEQYF. The CDR3 DNA follows: TGTGCCAGCAGCGTAGGGCCGATCAACTACGAGCAGTACTTC. This chain uses TRBV9 with TRBJ2-7; D gene unclear. The CDR3 sequence is 14 residues long. CDR1 is SGDLS, CDR2 YYNGEE, per germline. V shed 0 bases and J shed 3 bases, with 10 bases lying between them.

CDR3 sequence: CAISVAAMNTEAFF. CDR3 nucleotides: TGTGCCATCAGTGTGGCCGCTATGAACACTGAAGCTTTCTTT. This chain links TRBV10-3 with TRBJ1-1, with no clear D. V was cut by 4 bases and J by 0 bases, with 9 bases left in between. Germline values: CDR1 ENHRY, CDR2 SYGVKD. CDR3 length equals 14 residues.

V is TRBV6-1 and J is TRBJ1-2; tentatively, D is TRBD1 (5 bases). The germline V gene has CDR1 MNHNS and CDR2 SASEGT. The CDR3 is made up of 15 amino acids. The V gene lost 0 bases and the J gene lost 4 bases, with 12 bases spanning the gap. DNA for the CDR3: TGTGCCAGCAGTGAAGCTTTATATGGGGGCTATGGCTACACCTTC. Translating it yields CASSEALYGGYGYTF.

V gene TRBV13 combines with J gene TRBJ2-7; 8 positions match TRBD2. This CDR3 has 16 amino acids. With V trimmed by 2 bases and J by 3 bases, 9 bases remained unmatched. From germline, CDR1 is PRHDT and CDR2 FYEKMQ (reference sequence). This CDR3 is CASSLKQGSGSYEQYF. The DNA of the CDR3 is TGTGCCAGCAGCTTAAAACAAGGGAGCGGGAGCTACGAGCAGTACTTC.

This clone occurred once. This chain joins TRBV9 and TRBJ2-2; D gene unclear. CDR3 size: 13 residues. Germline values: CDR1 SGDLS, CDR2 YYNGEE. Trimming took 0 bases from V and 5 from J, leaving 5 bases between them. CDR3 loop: CASSVVSTGELFF. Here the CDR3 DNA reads TGTGCCAGCAGCGTAGTCTCGACCGGGGAGCTGTTTTTT.

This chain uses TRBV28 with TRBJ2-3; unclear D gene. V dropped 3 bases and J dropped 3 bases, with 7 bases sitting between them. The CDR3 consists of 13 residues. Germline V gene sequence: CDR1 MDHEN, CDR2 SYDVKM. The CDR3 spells CASSFEATDTQYF. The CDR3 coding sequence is TGTGCCAGCAGTTTTGAGGCAACAGATACGCAGTATTTT. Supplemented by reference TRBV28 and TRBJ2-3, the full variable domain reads DVKVTQSSRYLVKRTGEKVFLECVQDMDHENMFWYRQDPGLGLRLIYFSYDVKMKEKGDIPEGYSVSREKKERFSLILESASTNQTSMYLCASSFEATDTQYFGPGTRLTVL.

The CDR3 protein is CASDRNTEAFF. The CDR3 region has the DNA TGTGCCAGCGACAGGAACACTGAAGCTTTCTTT. This rearrangement joins TRBV7-2 to TRBJ1-1; D possibly corresponds to TRBD1 (5 bases). Trimming cost V 8 bases and J 1 base, with 5 bases left between them. This CDR3 has 11 residues. Germline V CDR1 and CDR2: SGHTA, FQGNSA.

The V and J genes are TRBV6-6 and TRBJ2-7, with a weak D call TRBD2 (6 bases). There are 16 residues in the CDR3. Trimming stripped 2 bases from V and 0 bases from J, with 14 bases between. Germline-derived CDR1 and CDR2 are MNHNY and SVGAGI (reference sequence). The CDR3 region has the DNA TGTGCCAGCAGTTACGGAGGGAGCCAAAGCTCCTACGAGCAGTACTTC. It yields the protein CASSYGGSQSSYEQYF.

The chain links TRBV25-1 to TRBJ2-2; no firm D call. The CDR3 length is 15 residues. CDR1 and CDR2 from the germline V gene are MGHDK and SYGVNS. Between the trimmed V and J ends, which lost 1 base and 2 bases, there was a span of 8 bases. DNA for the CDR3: TGTGCCAGCAGTGAATTTCGCAGTAACACCGGGGAGCTGTTTTTT. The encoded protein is CASSEFRSNTGELFF.

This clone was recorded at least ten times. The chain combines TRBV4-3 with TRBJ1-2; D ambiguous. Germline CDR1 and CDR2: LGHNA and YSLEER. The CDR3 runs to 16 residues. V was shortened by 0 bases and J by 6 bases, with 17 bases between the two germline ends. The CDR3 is CASSQEAGSGIDGYTF. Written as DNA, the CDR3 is TGCGCCAGCAGCCAAGAGGCAGGCAGCGGGATAGATGGCTACACCTTC.

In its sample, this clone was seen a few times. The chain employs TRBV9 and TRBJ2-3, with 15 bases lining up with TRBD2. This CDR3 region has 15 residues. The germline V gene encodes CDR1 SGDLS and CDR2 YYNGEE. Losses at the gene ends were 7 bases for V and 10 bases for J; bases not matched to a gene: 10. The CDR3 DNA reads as TGTGCCAGCGGCCGGACTAGCGGGAGGGCCAATCCGCAGTATTTT. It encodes CASGRTSGRANPQYF.

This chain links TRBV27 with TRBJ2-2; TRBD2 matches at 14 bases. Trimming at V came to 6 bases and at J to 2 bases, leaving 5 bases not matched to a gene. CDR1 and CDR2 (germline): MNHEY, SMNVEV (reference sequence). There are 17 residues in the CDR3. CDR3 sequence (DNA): TGTGCCAGCAGGAGGGGGACTAGCGGGAGTAACACCGGGGAGCTGTTTTTT. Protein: CASRRGTSGSNTGELFF.

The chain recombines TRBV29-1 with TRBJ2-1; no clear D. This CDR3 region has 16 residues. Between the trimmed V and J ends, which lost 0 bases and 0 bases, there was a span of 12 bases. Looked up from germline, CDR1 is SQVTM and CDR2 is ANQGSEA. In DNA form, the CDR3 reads TGCAGCGTTGAAGATCCAGCTTCCAGCTCCTACAATGAGCAGTTCTTC. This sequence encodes CSVEDPASSSYNEQFF.

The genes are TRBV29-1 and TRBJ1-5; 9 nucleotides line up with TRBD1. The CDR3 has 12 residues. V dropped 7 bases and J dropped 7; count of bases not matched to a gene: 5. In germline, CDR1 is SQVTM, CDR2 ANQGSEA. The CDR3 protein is CSATTGGQPQHF. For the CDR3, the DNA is TGCAGCGCCACGACAGGGGGGCAGCCCCAGCATTTT.

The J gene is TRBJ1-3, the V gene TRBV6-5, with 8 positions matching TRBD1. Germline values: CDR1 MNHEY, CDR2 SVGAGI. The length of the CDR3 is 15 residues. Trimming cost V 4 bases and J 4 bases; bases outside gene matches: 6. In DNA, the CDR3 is TGTGCCAGCAGTTCCCACAGGGGGGCGGGAAACACCATATATTTT. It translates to CASSSHRGAGNTIYF.

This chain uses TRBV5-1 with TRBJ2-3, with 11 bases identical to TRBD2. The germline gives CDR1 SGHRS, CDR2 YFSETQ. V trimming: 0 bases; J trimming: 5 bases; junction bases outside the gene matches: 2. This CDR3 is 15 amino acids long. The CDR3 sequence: CASSLAGLAGDTQYF. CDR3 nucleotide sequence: TGCGCCAGCAGCTTGGCCGGACTAGCGGGAGATACGCAGTATTTT.

The CDR3 sequence is CASSGIPPLAGGNEQFF. The CDR3 region has the DNA TGTGCCAGCAGTGGGATCCCCCCCCTAGCGGGGGGCAATGAGCAGTTCTTC. The chain has TRBV9 and TRBJ2-1, with 11 bases matching TRBD2. Trimming removed 5 bases from V and 6 bases from J; junction bases left unmatched: 13. The CDR3 is made up of 17 amino acids. Germline-derived CDR1 and CDR2 are SGDLS and YYNGEE. Full variable domain (remainder filled in from reference TRBV9 and TRBJ2-1): DSGVTQTPKHLITATGQRVTLRCSPRSGDLSVYWYQQSLDQGLQFLIQYYNGEERAKGNILERFSAQQFPDLHSELNLSSLELGDSALYFCASSGIPPLAGGNEQFFGPGTRLTVL.

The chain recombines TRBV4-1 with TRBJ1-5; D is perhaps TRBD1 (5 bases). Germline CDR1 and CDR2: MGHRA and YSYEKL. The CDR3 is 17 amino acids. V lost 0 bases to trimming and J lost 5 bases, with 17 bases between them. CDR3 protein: CASSQDTARRGDQPQHF. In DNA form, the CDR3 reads TGCGCCAGCAGCCAAGATACGGCGAGAAGGGGTGATCAGCCCCAGCATTTT.

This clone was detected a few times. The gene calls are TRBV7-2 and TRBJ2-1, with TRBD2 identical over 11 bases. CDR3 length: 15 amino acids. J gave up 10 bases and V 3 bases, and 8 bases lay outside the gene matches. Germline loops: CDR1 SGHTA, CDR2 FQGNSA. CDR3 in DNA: TGTGCCAGCAGCTTGATCACTAGCGGGAGTCGAGAGCAGTTCTTC. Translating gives CASSLITSGSREQFF. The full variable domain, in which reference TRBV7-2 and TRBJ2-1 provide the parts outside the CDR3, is GAGVSQSPSNKVTEKGKDVELRCDPISGHTALYWYRQSLGQGLEFLIYFQGNSAPDKSGLPSDRFSAERTGGSVSTLTIQRTQQEDSAVYLCASSLITSGSREQFFGPGTRLTVL.

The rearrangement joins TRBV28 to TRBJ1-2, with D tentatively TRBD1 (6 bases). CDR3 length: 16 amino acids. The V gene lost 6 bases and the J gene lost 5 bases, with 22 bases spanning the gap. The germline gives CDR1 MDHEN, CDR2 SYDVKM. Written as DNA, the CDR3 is TGTGCCAGCAGCGGAGGGGGGGGAAGGATATTGTATGGCTACACCTTC. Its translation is CASSGGGGRILYGYTF.

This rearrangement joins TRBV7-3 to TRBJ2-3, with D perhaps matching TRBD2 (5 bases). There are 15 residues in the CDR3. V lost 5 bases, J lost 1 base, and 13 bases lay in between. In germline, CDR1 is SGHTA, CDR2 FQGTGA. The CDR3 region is CASSPGGSGTDTQYF. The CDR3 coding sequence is TGTGCCAGCAGCCCCGGCGGTAGCGGCACAGATACGCAGTATTTT.

The CDR3 loop reads CASNGLKAREQYF. CDR3 nucleotide sequence: TGTGCCAGCAATGGGCTCAAGGCCAGAGAGCAGTACTTC. The rearrangement links TRBV6-1 to TRBJ2-7; D ambiguous. The CDR3 is 13 residues long. V was cut by 7 bases and J by 7 bases, with 17 bases left in between. Germline lookup yields CDR1 MNHNS and CDR2 SASEGT.

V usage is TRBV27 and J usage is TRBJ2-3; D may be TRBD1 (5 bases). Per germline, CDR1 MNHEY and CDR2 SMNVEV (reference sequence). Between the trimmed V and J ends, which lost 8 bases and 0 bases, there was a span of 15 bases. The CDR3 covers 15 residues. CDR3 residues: CASRQRGRSTDTQYF. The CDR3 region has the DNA TGTGCCAGCCGCCAAAGGGGTAGGAGCACAGATACGCAGTATTTT.

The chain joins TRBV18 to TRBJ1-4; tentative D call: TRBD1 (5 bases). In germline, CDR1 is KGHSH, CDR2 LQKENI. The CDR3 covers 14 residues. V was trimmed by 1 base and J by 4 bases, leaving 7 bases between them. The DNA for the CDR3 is TGTGCCAGCTCACCACAGGGGATTAATGAAAAACTGTTTTTT. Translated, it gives CASSPQGINEKLFF.

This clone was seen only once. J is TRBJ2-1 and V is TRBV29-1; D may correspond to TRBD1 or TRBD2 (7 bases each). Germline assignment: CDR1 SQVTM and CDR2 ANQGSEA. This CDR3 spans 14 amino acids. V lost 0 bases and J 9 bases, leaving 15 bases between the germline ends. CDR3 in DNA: TGCAGCGTTGAAGATCAGGGGGGGGATAGTGAGCAGTTCTTC. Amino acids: CSVEDQGGDSEQFF.

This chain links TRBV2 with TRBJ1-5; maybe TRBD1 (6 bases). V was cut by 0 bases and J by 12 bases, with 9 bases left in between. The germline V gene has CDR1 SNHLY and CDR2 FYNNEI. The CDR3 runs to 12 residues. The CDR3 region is CASSEASDSQHF. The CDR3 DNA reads TGTGCCAGCAGTGAAGCGTCGGACAGCCAGCATTTT.